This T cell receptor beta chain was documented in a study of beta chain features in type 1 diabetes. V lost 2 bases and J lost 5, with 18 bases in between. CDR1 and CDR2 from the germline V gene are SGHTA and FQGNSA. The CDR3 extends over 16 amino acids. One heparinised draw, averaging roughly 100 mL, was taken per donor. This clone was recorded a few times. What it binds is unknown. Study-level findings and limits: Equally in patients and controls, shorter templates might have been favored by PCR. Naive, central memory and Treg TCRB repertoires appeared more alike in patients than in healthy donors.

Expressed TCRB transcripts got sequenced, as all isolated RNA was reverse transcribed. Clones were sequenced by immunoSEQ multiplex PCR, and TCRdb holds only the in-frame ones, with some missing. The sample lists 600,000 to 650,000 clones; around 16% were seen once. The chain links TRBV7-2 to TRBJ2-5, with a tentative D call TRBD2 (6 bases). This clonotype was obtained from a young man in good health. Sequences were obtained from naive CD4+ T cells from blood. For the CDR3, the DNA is TGTGCCAGCAGCTTATTGGGACGGGAGAAGGGGGAGACCCAGTACTTC. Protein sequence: CASSLLGREKGETQYF.